A single sample is the source of the 15 T cell receptor beta chains below, sequenced in a study of T cell repertoires in cytomegalovirus infection. TCRdb recomputed calls from the reads with MiXCR, one row per CDR3 protein. The sample includes approximately 600,000 distinct CDR3 sequences, around 40% of them seen just once. Their recognized antigens are unknown. Source: cultured PBMCs, taken from culture after CMV antigen stimulation. These receptors originate from a human donor in good health (CMV status not recorded). Some clones in this sample may be carry-over from other donors' samples.

The chain carries TRBV6-6 and TRBJ2-7; 9 bases line up with TRBD1. V gave up 10 bases and J gave up 4 bases; unmatched junction bases: 5. This CDR3 region has 12 residues. Germline V gene data show CDR1 as MNHNY and CDR2 as SVGAGI (reference sequence). Here the CDR3 DNA reads TGTGCCACCGGGACAGGGCTTTACGAGCAGTACTTC. Amino acids: CATGTGLYEQYF.

This rearrangement joins TRBV6-4 to TRBJ2-1; D might be TRBD2 (6 bases). V was trimmed by 4 bases and J by 10 bases, leaving 17 bases between them. CDR1 and CDR2 from the germline V gene are MRHNA and SNTAGT. This CDR3 comprises 14 residues. This chain's CDR3 is CASSARDSAREQFF. The CDR3 nucleotides read TGTGCCAGCAGTGCCCGGGACTCTGCCAGGGAGCAGTTCTTC.

This clonotype was picked up one time. The chain carries TRBV18 and TRBJ1-6; 8 positions agree with TRBD1. The CDR3 is 14 amino acids. Trimming took 3 bases from V and 9 from J; bases not matched to a gene: 4. From germline, CDR1 is KGHSH and CDR2 LQKENI. The CDR3 is CASSPGTGSSPLHF. The CDR3 DNA reads TGTGCCAGCTCACCTGGGACAGGCAGTTCACCCCTCCACTTT.

This clonotype was seen a handful of times. This chain joins TRBV7-2 and TRBJ2-4, with 9 positions matching TRBD1. This CDR3 is built from 16 residues. Germline values: CDR1 SGHTA, CDR2 FQGNSA. Trimming removed 7 bases from V and 3 bases from J; junction bases left unmatched: 10. CDR3 residues: CASTPGTGLNKNIQYF. The CDR3 nucleotides are TGTGCCAGCACCCCCGGGACAGGGTTAAACAAAAACATTCAGTACTTC.

This rearrangement joins TRBV4-3 to TRBJ2-1; D is perhaps TRBD2 (5 bases). V was clipped by 1 base and J by 4 bases, with 14 bases between them. Germline V gene data show CDR1 as LGHNA and CDR2 as YSLEER. The CDR3 consists of 16 residues. The CDR3 protein is CASSQVFGVRYNEQFF. In nucleotides, the CDR3 is TGCGCCAGCAGCCAAGTTTTCGGGGTTCGGTACAATGAGCAGTTCTTC.

This clonotype was found a few times. V usage is TRBV20-1 and J usage is TRBJ2-1; D might be TRBD2 (6 bases). The CDR3 runs to 14 residues. V dropped 2 bases and J dropped 4 bases, with 12 bases sitting between them. Germline V gene data show CDR1 as DFQATT and CDR2 as SNEGSKA (reference sequence). As DNA, the CDR3 is TGCAGTGCTAGACCAGCGGGCAATTACAATGAGCAGTTCTTC. This gives the protein CSARPAGNYNEQFF.

The genes are TRBV12-3 or TRBV12-4 and TRBJ1-5, with D unclear. Trimming shortened V by 1 base and J by 9 bases, and 10 bases separated the two germline ends. The CDR3 extends over 13 amino acids. CDR3 DNA: TGTGCCAGCAGTTTAGAGCAGGTCCGGCCCCAGCATTTT. Its translation: CASSLEQVRPQHF.

V and J are TRBV11-2 and TRBJ2-1; D is perhaps TRBD1 (6 bases). The CDR3 loop spans 13 amino acids. V lost 6 bases, J lost 5 bases, and 11 bases lay in between. Germline V gives CDR1 SGHAT, CDR2 FQNNGV. The CDR3 loop reads CASRPGANNEQFF. For the CDR3, the DNA is TGTGCCAGCAGGCCAGGGGCCAACAATGAGCAGTTCTTC. Complete variable domain (other parts from reference TRBV11-2 and TRBJ2-1): EAGVAQSPRYKIIEKRQSVAFWCNPISGHATLYWYQQILGQGPKLLIQFQNNGVVDDSQLPKDRFSAERLKGVDSTLKIQPAKLEDSAVYLCASRPGANNEQFFGPGTRLTVL.

The J gene is TRBJ1-1, the V gene TRBV25-1; possibly TRBD1 for D (6 bases). Per the germline V gene, CDR1 is MGHDK and CDR2 is SYGVNS. V was clipped by 7 bases and J by 0 bases, with 15 bases between them. The CDR3 totals 15 residues. The DNA of the CDR3 is TGTGCCAGCATGAGGGCAGGGGATATGAACACTGAAGCTTTCTTT. It translates to CASMRAGDMNTEAFF. Using reference TRBV25-1 and TRBJ1-1 for the parts outside the CDR3, the full variable domain is EADIYQTPRYLVIGTGKKITLECSQTMGHDKMYWYQQDPGMELHLIHYSYGVNSTEKGDLSSESTVSRIRTEHFPLTLESARPSHTSQYLCASMRAGDMNTEAFFGQGTRLTVV.

This chain links TRBV9 with TRBJ1-6, with D possibly TRBD1 on 6 matching bases. The V end lost 0 bases, the J end lost 5 bases, and 9 bases lay between the germline ends. The germline V gene encodes CDR1 SGDLS and CDR2 YYNGEE. The CDR3 covers 15 residues. CDR3 nucleotides: TGTGCCAGCAGCGTAGCGGGGGCCAATAATTCACCCCTCCACTTT. It specifies CASSVAGANNSPLHF. Full variable domain (outside the CDR3, taken from reference TRBV9 and TRBJ1-6): DSGVTQTPKHLITATGQRVTLRCSPRSGDLSVYWYQQSLDQGLQFLIQYYNGEERAKGNILERFSAQQFPDLHSELNLSSLELGDSALYFCASSVAGANNSPLHFGNGTRLTVT.

There are a few counts of this clonotype. V and J are TRBV11-2 and TRBJ2-1, with 7 bases matching TRBD1. Trimming cost V 5 bases and J 9 bases; bases outside gene matches: 7. This CDR3 region has 13 residues. Per the germline V gene, CDR1 is SGHAT and CDR2 is FQNNGV. CDR3 sequence: CASSIGTVSEQFF. The CDR3 bases are TGTGCCAGCAGCATAGGGACAGTAAGTGAGCAGTTCTTC. The variable domain in full, completed from reference TRBV11-2 and TRBJ2-1, reads EAGVAQSPRYKIIEKRQSVAFWCNPISGHATLYWYQQILGQGPKLLIQFQNNGVVDDSQLPKDRFSAERLKGVDSTLKIQPAKLEDSAVYLCASSIGTVSEQFFGPGTRLTVL.

The CDR3 here is CASSLGQGTSPQHF. The CDR3 DNA is TGCGCCAGCAGCTTAGGACAGGGGACATCGCCCCAGCATTTT. This chain connects TRBV5-1 to TRBJ1-5; 9 bases line up with TRBD1. The CDR3 has 14 amino acids. V lost 2 bases and J lost 9; bases outside the gene matches: 6. The germline V gene encodes CDR1 SGHRS and CDR2 YFSETQ.

The chain is built from TRBV6-8 and TRBJ1-4; D gene unclear. V shed 6 bases and J shed 6 bases, with 14 bases lying between them. Germline assignment: CDR1 MNHGY and CDR2 SAAAGT. The CDR3 has 14 residues. The CDR3 DNA reads TGTGCCAGCAGCACCCCCGGCCTCGATGAAAAACTGTTTTTT. The encoded protein is CASSTPGLDEKLFF.

The chain links TRBV5-1 to TRBJ2-3; the match to TRBD1 covers 11 bases. Trimming took 3 bases from V and 4 from J; bases not matched to a gene: 4. CDR3 length equals 15 residues. CDR1 is SGHRS, CDR2 YFSETQ, per germline. CDR3 sequence reads: CASSSGTGGSDTQYF. CDR3 coding DNA: TGCGCCAGCAGCTCCGGGACAGGGGGTTCAGATACGCAGTATTTT.

The rearrangement uses TRBV12-3 or TRBV12-4 and TRBJ2-3, with TRBD2 matching over 8 bases. CDR3 size: 16 residues. After removal of 5 bases from V and 3 bases from J, the junction contained 10 bases not matched to a gene. CDR3 loop: CASSPRRVAGTDTQYF. Here the CDR3 DNA reads TGTGCCAGCAGTCCCAGGAGGGTAGCGGGAACAGATACGCAGTATTTT.